A single sample is the source of the 12 T cell receptor beta chains below, sequenced in a study of blood T cell repertoires in COVID-19. Assay used: immunoSEQ multiplex PCR; TCRdb lists only in-frame clones, some missing. The sample consists of approximately 220,000 clones, roughly 90% of them appearing once. Sequencing was done on a sample of PBMCs or T cells enriched from blood (not recorded which). The receptors stem from a woman aged 25 to 39 who had recovered from COVID-19.

This clone was found many times. This rearrangement joins TRBV7-9 to TRBJ1-1; D unclear. Trimming took off 2 bases at V and 1 base at J, with 11 bases between the two ends. From germline, CDR1 is SEHNR and CDR2 FQNEAQ (reference sequence). The CDR3 is made up of 15 amino acids. The CDR3 DNA reads as TGTGCCAGCAGCTTAACTCCGACACCGAACACTGAAGCTTTCTTT. It encodes CASSLTPTPNTEAFF.

The chain uses TRBV24-1 and TRBJ2-2, with D hard to call. The V gene's germline CDR1 is KGHDR and CDR2 SFDVKD. V was trimmed by 3 bases and J by 1 base, leaving 5 bases between them. This CDR3 is built from 14 residues. The chain's CDR3 is CATSDTKNTGELFF. CDR3 DNA: TGTGCCACCAGTGATACAAAGAACACCGGGGAGCTGTTTTTT.

The chain employs TRBV5-1 and TRBJ2-3; no clear D. Per the germline V gene, CDR1 is SGHRS and CDR2 is YFSETQ. This CDR3 is 12 amino acids long. With 4 bases removed from V and 7 bases from J, the gap between germline ends came to 10 bases. The CDR3 DNA reads as TGCGCCAGCAGCCTCCTCCCTTATACGCAGTATTTT. Protein sequence: CASSLLPYTQYF.

The rearrangement links TRBV6-5 to TRBJ2-7; D might be TRBD1 (6 bases). The germline CDR1 and CDR2 sequences are MNHEY and SVGAGI. Trimming left V 3 bases short and J 0 bases short, with 12 bases between. CDR3 length: 15 amino acids. The chain's CDR3 is CASSYQGSTSYEQYF. As DNA, the CDR3 is TGTGCCAGCAGTTATCAGGGGTCGACCTCCTACGAGCAGTACTTC.

The rearrangement uses TRBV5-4 and TRBJ2-2; D not certain. Per germline, CDR1 SGHNT and CDR2 YYREEE (reference sequence). With 5 bases removed from V and 1 base from J, the gap between germline ends came to 12 bases. The CDR3 spans 15 residues. The CDR3 DNA reads TGTGCCAGCAGGTCTGACTTGATGAACACCGGGGAGCTGTTTTTT. The encoded protein is CASRSDLMNTGELFF.

V usage is TRBV7-2 and J usage is TRBJ2-3; TRBD2 agrees at 10 bases. The ends lost 4 bases at V and 4 bases at J; junction bases unmatched: 5. The CDR3 is 15 amino acids. In germline, CDR1 is SGHTA, CDR2 FQGNSA. CDR3 amino acids: CASSSQRGGPDTQYF. The CDR3 DNA follows: TGTGCCAGCAGCTCCCAGCGGGGGGGCCCAGATACGCAGTATTTT.

The DNA of the CDR3 is TGTGCCAGTAGTATGCAGGGCGTGAATTCACCCCTCCACTTT. Amino acids: CASSMQGVNSPLHF. V usage is TRBV19 and J usage is TRBJ1-6; maybe TRBD1 (5 bases). The CDR3 is 14 amino acids. Germline CDR1 LNHDA, CDR2 SQIVND (reference sequence). Trimming removed 3 bases from V and 7 bases from J, with 10 bases in between.

The chain combines TRBV7-9 with TRBJ2-1; 14 bases line up with TRBD2. Germline values: CDR1 SEHNR, CDR2 FQNEAQ (reference sequence). V shed 5 bases, J shed 7 bases, and the junction held 4 bases outside the gene matches. The CDR3 length is 15 residues. The CDR3: CASSPGTSGGNEQFF. The CDR3 DNA is TGTGCCAGCAGCCCCGGGACTAGCGGGGGAAATGAGCAGTTCTTC.

Details on this clone: Germline and junction disagree at one end, which may indicate a read error. V usage is TRBV3-1 (or the pseudogene TRBV3-2) and J usage is TRBJ2-6, with D perhaps matching TRBD1 (5 bases). The CDR3 consists of 15 residues. Germline V lookup: CDR1 LGHDT, CDR2 YNNKEL (reference sequence). The CDR3 sequence is CASSKDSSGANVLTF. The CDR3 DNA reads TGTGCCAGCAGCAAAGACAGCTCTGGGGCCAACGTCCTGACTTTC.

The chain has TRBV7-2 and TRBJ1-5; TRBD1 matches 7 bases. V lost 1 base to trimming and J lost 5 bases; unmatched junction nucleotides: 5. The germline V gene encodes CDR1 SGHTA and CDR2 FQGNSA. The CDR3 consists of 15 residues. CDR3 bases: TGTGCCAGCAGCTTAGAACAGGGGAGAGATCAGCCCCAGCATTTT. Translation: CASSLEQGRDQPQHF.

Ten or more counts support this clone. The chain recombines TRBV2 with TRBJ2-7, with 15 bases matching TRBD2. CDR1 SNHLY and CDR2 FYNNEI come from the germline V gene. The CDR3 covers 16 residues. Unmatched junction bases numbered 7, after V lost 6 bases and J lost 4 bases. CDR3 region: CASRPGLAGGNYEQYF. The CDR3 nucleotides read TGTGCCAGCAGACCCGGACTAGCGGGGGGGAATTACGAGCAGTACTTC.

V usage is TRBV7-9 and J usage is TRBJ1-2, with TRBD1 matching over 11 bases. The CDR3 length is 18 residues. The V gene's germline CDR1 is SEHNR and CDR2 FQNEAQ (reference sequence). J was trimmed by 4 bases and V by 4 bases; bases with no gene match: 14. The CDR3 reads CASSSTQPWGQGGYGYTF. Written as DNA, the CDR3 is TGTGCCAGCAGCTCAACACAACCGTGGGGACAGGGGGGCTATGGCTACACCTTC.